These 5 T cell receptor beta chains share one sample of origin, sequenced in a study of blood T cell repertoires in COVID-19. Libraries were prepared by immunoSEQ multiplex PCR; TCRdb keeps only in-frame clonotypes and omits some of them. This table holds over 150,000 clones, 80% found once. Sequencing was performed on PBMCs or T cells enriched from blood (not recorded which). Receptors were obtained from a woman aged 55 to 70 who had recovered from COVID-19.

The V gene is TRBV18, the J gene TRBJ1-2; the match to TRBD1 covers 7 bases. There are 15 residues in the CDR3. V was pared by 0 bases and J by 5 bases, with 6 bases of the junction left unmatched. The germline gives CDR1 KGHSH, CDR2 LQKENI. This CDR3 reads CASSPPRGLGYGYTF. The CDR3 DNA follows: TGTGCCAGCTCACCACCCAGGGGGTTAGGTTATGGCTACACCTTC.

The rearrangement joins TRBV21-1 to TRBJ2-7; TRBD2, the table's D call, was not compared with the DNA. TRBV21-1 is designated a pseudogene. The CDR3 contains 15 residues. The chain's CDR3 is CASSPGREGANEQYF. The CDR3 nucleotides read TGTGCCAGCAGCCCCGGTCGGGAGGGGGCAAACGAGCAGTACTTC.

CDR3 nucleotides: TGTGCCAGCAGTTTAATTTACCCAGACACCATATATTTT. Its protein product is CASSLIYPDTIYF. The J gene is TRBJ1-3, the V gene TRBV12-3 or TRBV12-4; D is undetermined. The CDR3 length is 13 residues. V lost 2 bases and J 8 bases, leaving 10 bases between the germline ends.

V is TRBV7-2 and J is TRBJ2-3; 14 positions agree with TRBD2. Trimming removed 2 bases from V and 1 base from J; junction bases left unmatched: 8. The CDR3 is 19 residues long. The V gene's germline CDR1 is SGHTA and CDR2 FQGNSA. The CDR3 reads CASSLRLAGGDRRTDTQYF. In DNA, the CDR3 is TGTGCCAGCAGCTTACGACTAGCGGGGGGGGATCGACGCACAGATACGCAGTATTTT.

V usage is TRBV5-1 and J usage is TRBJ2-1, with TRBD1 matching 7 bases. The CDR3 is 13 residues long. The trim removed 4 bases at V and 9 bases at J, leaving 7 bases unmatched. The germline gives CDR1 SGHRS, CDR2 YFSETQ. The CDR3 region is CASSKGQYGEQFF. In DNA, the CDR3 is TGCGCCAGCAGCAAGGGACAGTATGGTGAGCAGTTCTTC.